This passage covers 28 T cell receptor beta chains from one sample sequenced in a study of blood T cell repertoires in COVID-19. The protocol was immunoSEQ multiplex PCR, while the TCRdb copy is restricted to in-frame clones and leaves out a portion. Among approximately 75,000 clones listed, 83% were seen once. Specimen: peripheral blood. The origin of the receptors is an elderly woman with acute or convalescent COVID-19.

The J gene is TRBJ2-3, the V gene TRBV7-8; D is ambiguous. Germline CDR1 and CDR2: SGHVS and FQNEAQ. The CDR3 consists of 15 residues. Trimming stripped 5 bases from V and 0 bases from J, with 12 bases between. DNA for the CDR3: TGTGCCAGCAGCCCCGTGAGCCTGAGCACAGATACGCAGTATTTT. It translates to CASSPVSLSTDTQYF.

V usage is TRBV11-3 and J usage is TRBJ2-1; 8 nucleotides line up with TRBD1. The V gene's germline CDR1 is SGHNT and CDR2 YENEEA. The CDR3 is 14 residues long. The junction had 4 bases not matched to a gene; V was cut back by 5 bases and J by 4 bases. The CDR3 spells CASSGTGAYNEQFF. CDR3 coding DNA: TGTGCCAGCAGCGGGACAGGAGCATACAATGAGCAGTTCTTC. The full variable domain, in which reference TRBV11-3 and TRBJ2-1 provide the parts outside the CDR3, is EAGVVQSPRYKIIEKKQPVAFWCNPISGHNTLYWYLQNLGQGPELLIRYENEEAVDDSQLPKDRFSAERLKGVDSTLKIQPAELGDSAVYLCASSGTGAYNEQFFGPGTRLTVL.

CDR3 sequence (DNA): TGTGCCAGCTCACCAGAGAATACGCAGTATTTT. Protein product: CASSPENTQYF. V gene TRBV18 combines with J gene TRBJ2-3; no firm D call. V lost 2 bases and J lost 7, with 4 bases in between. The CDR3 sequence is 11 residues long. Germline V gene lookup returns CDR1 KGHSH and CDR2 LQKENI.

V and J are TRBV5-5 and TRBJ1-2; 7 positions agree with TRBD1. The CDR3 has 15 residues. The junction had 11 bases not matched to a gene; V was cut back by 2 bases and J by 7 bases. Germline CDR1 reads SGHKS; CDR2 reads YYEKEE (reference sequence). CDR3 loop: CASSFSPTGLGGYTF. CDR3 nucleotide sequence: TGTGCCAGCAGCTTTTCTCCGACAGGGTTGGGTGGCTACACCTTC.

The gene calls are TRBV3-1 (or the pseudogene TRBV3-2) and TRBJ2-7, with 9 bases matching TRBD2. The CDR3 runs 15 residues. Germline V gene data show CDR1 as LGHDT and CDR2 as YNNKEL (reference sequence). V shed 4 bases and J 3 bases; nucleotides not matched to a gene: 7. The CDR3 region has the DNA TGTGCCAGCAGCCCCATGAGCGGGGGGTTCTACGAGCAGTACTTC. It specifies CASSPMSGGFYEQYF.

V usage is TRBV7-3 and J usage is TRBJ1-1; no definite D call. V dropped 2 bases and J dropped 5 bases, with 9 bases sitting between them. The CDR3 spans 13 residues. The germline V gene has CDR1 SGHTA and CDR2 FQGTGA. The CDR3 sequence: CASSLEFRTEAFF. CDR3 bases: TGTGCCAGCAGCTTAGAATTCCGGACTGAAGCTTTCTTT.

The J gene is TRBJ2-3, the V gene TRBV10-3; a possible D gene is TRBD1 (7 bases). Germline V gene lookup returns CDR1 ENHRY and CDR2 SYGVKD. This CDR3 has 13 amino acids. Trimming pared 8 bases from V and 11 bases from J, leaving 20 bases between. CDR3 region: CAIGTQGEGEQYF. As DNA, the CDR3 is TGTGCCATCGGGACTCAGGGGGAAGGGGAGCAGTATTTT.

This clone was seen a handful of times. This chain links TRBV11-2 with TRBJ1-3; D call uncertain. Trimming took 4 bases from V and 7 from J, leaving 17 bases between them. The CDR3 has 15 amino acids. CDR1 and CDR2 (germline): SGHAT, FQNNGV. The CDR3 is CASSYGRQASNTIYF. The DNA of the CDR3 is TGTGCCAGCAGCTATGGCCGGCAGGCGAGTAACACCATATATTTT.

V gene TRBV24-1 combines with J gene TRBJ2-7; TRBD1 agrees at 8 bases. The CDR3 contains 15 residues. Germline V CDR1 and CDR2: KGHDR, SFDVKD. V lost 2 bases to trimming and J lost 2 bases; unmatched junction nucleotides: 4. The CDR3 spells CATSDSTGGPYEQYF. The CDR3, as DNA: TGTGCCACCAGTGATTCAACAGGGGGACCCTACGAGCAGTACTTC.

The chain uses TRBV7-9 and TRBJ1-2; no definite D call. Germline loops: CDR1 SEHNR, CDR2 FQNEAQ (reference sequence). Trimming removed 1 base from V and 6 bases from J, with 6 bases in between. The length of the CDR3 is 12 residues. The CDR3 sequence: CASSLESHGYTF. CDR3 DNA: TGTGCCAGCAGCTTAGAGAGCCATGGCTACACCTTC.

V gene TRBV13 combines with J gene TRBJ2-3; 8 bases map to TRBD2. The CDR3 extends over 15 amino acids. V was clipped by 5 bases and J by 4 bases; unmatched bases: 8. From germline, CDR1 is PRHDT and CDR2 FYEKMQ (reference sequence). The CDR3, as DNA: TGTGCCAGCAGCCCGGCGGGTAGCGGGGCAGATACGCAGTATTTT. Its protein is CASSPAGSGADTQYF.

The chain employs TRBV10-3 and TRBJ2-1; no reliable D call. Germline CDR1 and CDR2: ENHRY and SYGVKD. The CDR3 has 11 residues. V lost 1 base to trimming and J lost 10 bases, with 5 bases between them. The CDR3 here is CAISELREQFF. DNA for the CDR3: TGTGCCATCAGTGAGTTGAGGGAGCAGTTCTTC.

This clone was detected only a few times. The J gene is TRBJ2-6, the V gene TRBV7-3, with a tentative D call TRBD2 (6 bases). The CDR3 covers 15 residues. Germline loops: CDR1 SGHTA, CDR2 FQGTGA. V was pared by 5 bases and J by 1 base, with 9 bases between. The CDR3 DNA is TGTGCCAGCAGCCCGGGACTGTCTGGGGCCAACGTCCTGACTTTC. Translation: CASSPGLSGANVLTF. Full variable domain (rest looked up from reference TRBV7-3 and TRBJ2-6): GAGVSQTPSNKVTEKGKYVELRCDPISGHTALYWYRQSLGQGPEFLIYFQGTGAADDSGLPNDRFFAVRPEGSVSTLKIQRTERGDSAVYLCASSPGLSGANVLTFGAGSRLTVL.

The rearrangement links TRBV30 to TRBJ2-1; D is possibly TRBD2 (5 bases). The CDR3 is made up of 15 amino acids. Germline V gene lookup returns CDR1 GTSNPN and CDR2 SVGIG (reference sequence). Between the trimmed V and J ends, which lost 6 bases and 3 bases, there was a span of 18 bases. The CDR3 coding sequence is TGTGCCTGCCCCCGGAGGAGCGGCAACTACAATGAGCAGTTCTTC. It codes for CACPRRSGNYNEQFF. Full variable domain (rest looked up from reference TRBV30 and TRBJ2-1): SQTIHQWPATLVQPVGSPLSLECTVEGTSNPNLYWYRQAAGRGLQLLFYSVGIGQISSEVPQNLSASRPQDRQFILSSKKLLLSDSGFYLCACPRRSGNYNEQFFGPGTRLTVL.

The CDR3 DNA reads TGTGCCAGCAGCAACGCCGGAATTGAGGGCAACACCATATATTTT. Its translation: CASSNAGIEGNTIYF. The V and J genes are TRBV21-1 and TRBJ1-3. TRBV21-1 is a pseudogene locus. The length of the CDR3 is 15 residues.

The sample holds one count of this clone. The chain links TRBV19 to TRBJ2-3; perhaps TRBD2 as D (6 bases). Trimming removed 4 bases from V and 4 bases from J, with 9 bases in between. The CDR3 is 13 amino acids. The germline CDR1 and CDR2 sequences are LNHDA and SQIVND (reference sequence). The CDR3 sequence is CASSKGLADTQYF. The CDR3 nucleotides are TGTGCCAGTAGTAAGGGACTCGCAGATACGCAGTATTTT.

This clone was picked up one time. The chain links TRBV5-4 to TRBJ2-1; 9 positions match TRBD1. Germline-derived CDR1 and CDR2 are SGHNT and YYREEE (reference sequence). The CDR3 length is 15 residues. The V and J ends lost 4 bases and 2 bases, in that order; junction bases with no gene match: 4. The CDR3 DNA follows: TGTGCCAGCAGCCTGGGACAGGGCCCCTACAATGAGCAGTTCTTC. Its translation is CASSLGQGPYNEQFF.

This sequence joins TRBV5-5 and TRBJ2-2; D gene ambiguous. Germline-derived CDR1 and CDR2 are SGHKS and YYEKEE (reference sequence). The CDR3 contains 15 residues. Trimming shortened V by 1 base and J by 0 bases, and 7 bases separated the two germline ends. The CDR3 loop reads CASSLRLANTGELFF. The CDR3 DNA sequence: TGTGCCAGCAGCTTGAGACTTGCGAACACCGGGGAGCTGTTTTTT. Full variable domain (remainder filled in from reference TRBV5-5 and TRBJ2-2): DAGVTQSPTHLIKTRGQQVTLRCSPISGHKSVSWYQQVLGQGPQFIFQYYEKEERGRGNFPDRFSARQFPNYSSELNVNALLLGDSALYLCASSLRLANTGELFFGEGSRLTVL.

V and J are TRBV12-3 or TRBV12-4 and TRBJ2-1; 7 bases are a match to TRBD2. CDR3 length: 13 residues. The V and J ends lost 10 bases and 7 bases, in that order; junction bases with no gene match: 10. The CDR3, as DNA: TGTGCCACCGGGGGAGGGCCGCTTAATGAGCAGTTCTTC. Translating it yields CATGGGPLNEQFF.

This clone was detected a few times. The chain recombines TRBV18 with TRBJ2-7; TRBD1 matches at 9 bases. CDR3 length: 13 residues. V was pared by 4 bases and J by 7 bases, with 5 bases of the junction left unmatched. Germline V gene sequence: CDR1 KGHSH, CDR2 LQKENI. CDR3 DNA: TGTGCCAGCTCACTCGGGACAGGGCTAGAGCAGTACTTC. It specifies CASSLGTGLEQYF.

This clone was counted a few times. The chain has TRBV29-1 and TRBJ1-1; D is possibly TRBD1 (6 bases). Germline V gives CDR1 SQVTM, CDR2 ANQGSEA. CDR3 length equals 13 residues. V was shortened by 4 bases and J by 7 bases, with 16 bases between the two germline ends. For the CDR3, the DNA is TGCAGCGTTGGGATAGGGGGGGCAGGTGAAGCTTTCTTT. Residues: CSVGIGGAGEAFF.

The chain couples TRBV30 to TRBJ1-1; D gene ambiguous. CDR3 size: 13 residues. Germline V lookup: CDR1 GTSNPN, CDR2 SVGIG (reference sequence). V gave up 3 bases and J gave up 1 base, with 9 bases separating them. CDR3 protein: CAWSVTQNTEAFF. DNA for the CDR3: TGTGCCTGGAGCGTAACACAGAACACTGAAGCTTTCTTT.

This chain uses TRBV19 with TRBJ1-5, with 8 bases that match TRBD1. V was pared by 6 bases and J by 7 bases, with 8 bases of the junction left unmatched. The CDR3 spans 14 residues. Germline CDR1 reads LNHDA; CDR2 reads SQIVND (reference sequence). The CDR3 DNA sequence: TGTGCCAGTAGGATTCGACAGGGGCGCCAGCCCCAGCATTTT. This encodes CASRIRQGRQPQHF.

The chain is built from TRBV14 and TRBJ2-7; possibly TRBD1 for D (5 bases). V was cut by 4 bases and J by 5 bases, with 21 bases left in between. Germline lookup yields CDR1 SGHDN and CDR2 FVKESK. There are 16 residues in the CDR3. CDR3 protein: CASSPRVQGALNEQYF. The CDR3 DNA sequence: TGTGCCAGCAGCCCTAGGGTGCAGGGCGCCCTTAACGAGCAGTACTTC.

This clone has just one count. The chain joins TRBV13 to TRBJ1-6; 8 bases are a match to TRBD1. Trimming at V came to 0 bases and at J to 6 bases, leaving 7 bases not matched to a gene. CDR1 is PRHDT and CDR2 is FYEKMQ in the germline V gene (reference sequence). This CDR3 has 17 residues. CDR3 amino acids: CASSLGGSGGRNSPLHF. Here the CDR3 DNA reads TGTGCCAGCAGCTTAGGCGGGTCAGGGGGCCGTAATTCACCCCTCCACTTT.

The chain joins TRBV27 to TRBJ1-1; 8 positions match TRBD1. Losses at the gene ends were 5 bases for V and 4 bases for J; bases not matched to a gene: 9. The germline V gene encodes CDR1 MNHEY and CDR2 SMNVEV (reference sequence). The CDR3 contains 15 residues. DNA of the CDR3: TGTGCCAGCAGTCCTATCGGACAGGGCCTCACTGAAGCTTTCTTT. Its protein is CASSPIGQGLTEAFF.

The chain couples TRBV28 to TRBJ1-3; D possibly corresponds to TRBD1 (6 bases). The CDR3 has 15 amino acids. Germline V lookup: CDR1 MDHEN, CDR2 SYDVKM. V was trimmed by 5 bases and J by 0 bases, leaving 11 bases between them. This CDR3 is CASSGHRDSGNTIYF. In DNA form, the CDR3 reads TGTGCCAGCAGTGGTCACAGGGACTCTGGAAACACCATATATTTT.

The chain is built from TRBV5-1 and TRBJ2-2; 7 bases fit TRBD1. The germline V gene has CDR1 SGHRS and CDR2 YFSETQ. This CDR3 contains 15 residues. V dropped 0 bases and J dropped 1; count of bases not matched to a gene: 0. The CDR3 reads CASSLGTGNTGELFF. CDR3 coding DNA: TGCGCCAGCAGCTTGGGGACAGGGAACACCGGGGAGCTGTTTTTT.